This T cell receptor beta chain originates from a study of cytotoxic CD8 clonotypes in ibrutinib-treated CLL. Study-wide results and caveats: T-cell clonality at baseline went above that of age-matched healthy donors and rose and fell with circulating CD8+ T-cell counts.

The CDR3 length is 16 residues. Trimming removed 4 bases from V and 3 bases from J; junction bases left unmatched: 6. The germline V gene has CDR1 GTSNPN and CDR2 SVGIG (reference sequence). The protocol was immunoSEQ multiplex PCR, while the TCRdb copy is restricted to in-frame clones and leaves out a portion. The sample records some 140,000 clones, roughly three quarters being singletons. This clone has only a few counts. Its antigen is currently unknown. This receptor was obtained from a human donor with chronic lymphocytic leukemia. V gene TRBV30 combines with J gene TRBJ2-6; 10 bases align to TRBD1. The sequencing used PBMCs, collected after 12 months of ibrutinib treatment. The CDR3 DNA reads as TGTGCCTGGAAGAGACAGGGGGCGCGTGGGGCCAACGTCCTGACTTTC. Amino acid sequence: CAWKRQGARGANVLTF.